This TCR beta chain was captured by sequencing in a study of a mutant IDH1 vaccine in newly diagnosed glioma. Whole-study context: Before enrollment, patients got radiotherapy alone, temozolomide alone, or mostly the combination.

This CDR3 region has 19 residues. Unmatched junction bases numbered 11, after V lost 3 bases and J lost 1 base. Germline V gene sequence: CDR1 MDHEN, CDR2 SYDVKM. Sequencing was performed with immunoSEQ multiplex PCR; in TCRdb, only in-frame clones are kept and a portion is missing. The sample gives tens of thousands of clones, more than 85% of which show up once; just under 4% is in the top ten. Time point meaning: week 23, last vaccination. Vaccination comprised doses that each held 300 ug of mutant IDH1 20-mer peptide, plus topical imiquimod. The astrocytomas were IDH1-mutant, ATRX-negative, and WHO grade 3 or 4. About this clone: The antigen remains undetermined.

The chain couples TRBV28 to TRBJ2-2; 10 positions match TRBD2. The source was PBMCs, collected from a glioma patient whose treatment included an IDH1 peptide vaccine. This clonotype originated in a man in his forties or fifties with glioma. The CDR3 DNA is TGTGCCAGCAGTTTGGTCTTTCCGACTAGCGGGCGGAACACCGGGGAGCTGTTTTTT. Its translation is CASSLVFPTSGRNTGELFF.